This T cell receptor beta chain comes out of a study of Ad26.COV2.S vaccination and SARS-CoV-2 variants (dated by TCRdb to the early 2020s). Turning to the overall study: Donors in the vaccine arm were drawn from COV1001, a phase I-IIa trial of Ad26.COV2.S in healthy adults that was multicentre, randomized, double-blind and placebo-controlled. A total of approximately 30 samples were included in the TCR-sequenced set, comprising 19 Ad26.COV2.S vaccine recipients, 5 placebo recipients and 8 SARS-CoV-2 convalescent individuals. TCRbeta repertoire sequencing served as the tool for gauging how specific and how broad the SARS-CoV-2-reactive T cell receptors were following Ad26.COV2.S vaccination. Ad26.COV2.S was given intramuscularly at 5x10^10 or 1x10^11 viral particles, as a single shot or as two shots 56 days apart. Investigators did not know the trial group allocation while performing experiments and assessing outcomes. Trial participants were randomized into five groups of five, in which low-dose or high-dose Ad26.COV2.S was given once or twice, or placebo was given on both occasions. Beyond this particular receptor, the publication reports: Comparable non-spike TCR breadth was observed between vaccine and placebo recipients, consistent with only spike being contained in the vaccine. Higher spike-specific TCR breadth was observed in Ad26.COV2.S recipients than in placebo recipients (P = 0.0014). It was noted by the authors that total T cell responses may have been underestimated by the TCR breadth and depth analyses. The study was not powered for comparison of responses between vaccine doses or regimens. After vaccination, substantial breadth of spike-specific CD8+ and CD4+ T cell responses was reported.

The immunoSEQ Assay was the method used to sequence TCRbeta CDR3 regions. After extraction, genomic DNA underwent amplification by bias-controlled multiplex PCR, followed by high-throughput sequencing. The published analysis was carried out like this. Collapsing and filtering of sequences were performed to quantify the absolute abundance of each unique TCRbeta CDR3 region. Usable DNA was measured by amplifying reference genes present in all nucleated cells, and TCRbeta template counts were normalized to that usable DNA to estimate T cell fraction. Repertoire TCRs were annotated as SARS-CoV-2-specific when V gene, CDR3 amino acid sequence and J gene were exactly matched to a known reactive TCR set. The reference SARS-CoV-2 TCR set was derived from MIRA and filtered for enrichment in COVID-19-positive ImmuneCODE repertoires, a step that removed public or cross-reactive TCRs. Using the MIRA antigens, annotated TCRs were further analysed by specific ORF or by position within an ORF. Breadth was defined as the number of annotated unique rearrangements divided by the total number of unique productive rearrangements, and depth was defined as the summed frequency of the annotated unique rearrangements. TCR breadth was compared between groups using two-sided Wilcoxon rank-sum tests. Entries here come from immuneACCESS through TCRdb and include only in-frame sequences with V and J called. Some clones fail to appear in such tables; in the studies checked, an unresolved V gene covers under half of the shortfall, and the cause of the remainder is unknown. The DNA gave D and trimming, while V, J and clone size come from that table. Present in this sample are hundreds of thousands of clones, under 90% of which were seen just once. The top ten hold about 7.4% of the sample.

As for this clone: Its target antigen remains unknown. Nothing much larger sits one base from this clone, and base qualities are not available.

Interpreted using the paper, the treatment or condition label stands for: around 19 received Ad26.COV2.S at low or high dose, single or two shots; about 5 received placebo; per-sample allocation not given. For vaccine and placebo recipients, repertoires were sequenced using samples collected on day 63 after the first injection. Between 29 July and 7 August 2020, Cohort 1b enrolled 20 to 30 adults aged 18-55 years at one site in Boston, USA. Ad26.COV2.S was a replication-incompetent adenovirus type 26 vector that expressed a prefusion-stabilized SARS-CoV-2 spike protein derived from the original Wuhan strain. A distance of 11 bases separates the germline ends of V and J, which lose 5 bases and 4 bases respectively. The cysteine opens and the phenylalanine closes a CDR3 of 13 amino acids. Only the CDR3 region is kept as DNA, spanning 39 bases read in frame from base 1. Taken from the germline V gene, the CDR1 and CDR2 loops are MNHEY and SVGAGI.

The sequenced sample was peripheral blood, obtained in a trial of Ad26.COV2.S vaccine versus placebo. The rearrangement combines TRBV6-5 with TRBJ1-1; no D segment can be confidently identified. This receptor was taken from a person aged 18-65 years who received the Ad26.COV2.S COVID-19 vaccine or a placebo. This receptor has the CDR3 CASSPRWATEAFF. The DNA reads TGTGCCAGCAGTCCCCGGTGGGCCACTGAAGCTTTCTTT.